Here is one T cell receptor (beta chain) with its context. Antigen: not known. This sample stems from a study of cytomegalovirus exposure and HLA in healthy donors. Whole-study results and caveats: There were 150 to 200 TCR beta chains listed as cytomegalovirus-associated. Most TCR sequences were rare, but some public TCRs occurred in many donors.

Sequenced by immunoSEQ multiplex PCR; TCRdb stores in-frame clones only, minus some. Altogether 97,000 or so clones are present, roughly 87% being singletons, with the ten largest covering 6.3%. Trimming took off 3 bases at V and 0 bases at J, with 18 bases between the two ends. The CDR3 extends over 17 amino acids. Germline-derived CDR1 and CDR2 are LNHNV and YYDKDF (reference sequence). The specimen was PBMCs. The clonotype originates from a man aged 18 to 30 in good health and CMV-seropositive. The chain is built from TRBV15 and TRBJ2-7; a weak D match, TRBD1 (7 bases). DNA for the CDR3: TGTGCCACCAGCAGTAGACTAGTCCAGGGGGTCTCCTACGAGCAGTACTTC. The encoded protein is CATSSRLVQGVSYEQYF.